The clone carrying this T cell receptor (beta chain) was observed many times. This specimen belongs to a study of T-cell memory formation after mild COVID-19. From the 5' RACE reads, TCRdb called clonotypes with MiXCR, one entry per CDR3 protein. This table has 45,000 to 55,000 distinct CDR3 sequences, roughly a tenth appearing once. This CDR3 is built from 16 residues. The germline gives CDR1 MNHEY, CDR2 SVGEGT. Between the trimmed V and J ends, which lost 2 bases and 2 bases, there was a span of 15 bases. This clonotype was sampled from an adult woman who had mild COVID-19 (a few samples of this study predate the infection). Cell type and time point are not known. The V and J genes are TRBV6-2 or TRBV6-3 and TRBJ2-5, with TRBD2 as a possible D gene (6 bases). Material: PBMCs or a T cell subset sorted from them (not recorded which). This CDR3 reads CASSYTPGTVQETQYF. CDR3 DNA: TGTGCCAGCAGTTACACCCCTGGGACTGTTCAAGAGACCCAGTACTTC.